One and the same sample provided the 32 T cell receptor beta chains below, sequenced in a study of OX40 agonist ivuxolimab in advanced cancers. The repertoire was sequenced with immunoSEQ multiplex PCR; TCRdb's copy has only in-frame clones and lacks some. The sample lists approximately 69,000 clones; approximately 81% were seen once. The material was CD4+ or CD8+ T cells sorted from blood, obtained in a trial of the OX40 agonist ivuxolimab. The receptors come from an adult with an advanced solid tumor such as melanoma, head and neck, liver or kidney cancer.

This rearrangement joins TRBV5-1 to TRBJ2-3, with 7 nucleotides matching TRBD1. Trimming at V came to 0 bases and at J to 4 bases, leaving 5 bases not matched to a gene. This CDR3 region has 15 residues. CDR1 and CDR2 from the germline V gene are SGHRS and YFSETQ. The CDR3 region is CASSLEQGKADTQYF. In DNA, the CDR3 is TGCGCCAGCAGCTTGGAACAGGGGAAGGCAGATACGCAGTATTTT.

This clone is a singleton in its sample. At the DNA level, this CDR3 is encoded by other sequences in the same sample as well. V usage is TRBV19 and J usage is TRBJ2-5, with D perhaps being TRBD1 or TRBD2 (5 bases each). V lost 10 bases, J lost 8 bases, and 20 bases lay in between. The CDR3 totals 13 residues. Germline CDR1 LNHDA, CDR2 SQIVND (reference sequence). The CDR3 region is CATRDRLRETQYF. The CDR3, as DNA: TGTGCCACCAGGGACCGCTTAAGGGAAACCCAGTACTTC.

The chain is built from TRBV7-6 and TRBJ1-1; 8 bases align to TRBD1. Germline V gene lookup returns CDR1 SGHVS and CDR2 FNYEAQ. CDR3 length: 20 amino acids. The junction had 19 bases not matched to a gene; V was cut back by 4 bases and J by 0 bases. CDR3 amino acids: CASSSFDQLDRERMNTEAFF. In DNA, the CDR3 is TGTGCCAGCAGCTCGTTTGACCAATTGGACAGGGAGCGAATGAACACTGAAGCTTTCTTT.

This chain joins TRBV7-8 and TRBJ1-2; 7 bases fit TRBD1. In germline, CDR1 is SGHVS, CDR2 FQNEAQ. V shed 8 bases and J 0 bases; nucleotides not matched to a gene: 6. This CDR3 is built from 14 residues. The CDR3 DNA is TGTGCCAGCGGGGACAGAATAACTAACTATGGCTACACCTTC. Protein: CASGDRITNYGYTF.

The chain links TRBV18 to TRBJ2-5; possibly TRBD1 for D (8 bases). This CDR3 region has 16 residues. Germline CDR1 reads KGHSH; CDR2 reads LQKENI. V lost 3 bases to trimming and J lost 1 base, with 15 bases between them. The DNA for the CDR3 is TGTGCCAGCTCACCTTTACAGGGGGGGATCCAAGAGACCCAGTACTTC. Its translation is CASSPLQGGIQETQYF.

This chain connects TRBV5-1 to TRBJ1-1, with 8 bases matching TRBD1. J lost 5 bases, V lost 4 bases, and 16 bases had no gene match. Germline-derived CDR1 and CDR2 are SGHRS and YFSETQ. CDR3 size: 17 residues. CDR3 loop: CASSAKDRGQGRTEAFF. The CDR3 coding sequence is TGCGCCAGCAGCGCTAAAGACAGGGGCCAAGGTAGGACTGAAGCTTTCTTT.

This clone was detected only once. This chain links TRBV10-3 with TRBJ2-7; 7 bases are a match to TRBD2. The length of the CDR3 is 14 residues. With V trimmed by 4 bases and J by 3 bases, 6 bases remained unmatched. CDR1 and CDR2 from the germline V gene are ENHRY and SYGVKD. The CDR3 coding sequence is TGTGCCATCAGTGGATCCAGCGGGAACTACGAGCAGTACTTC. It is translated as CAISGSSGNYEQYF.

The chain joins TRBV7-9 to TRBJ1-3; D not certain. CDR3 size: 15 residues. Trimming stripped 1 base from V and 0 bases from J, with 7 bases between. Germline V CDR1 and CDR2: SEHNR, FQNEAQ (reference sequence). CDR3 DNA sequence: TGTGCCAGCAGCTTAGGTGTGACCTCTGGAAACACCATATATTTT. Protein: CASSLGVTSGNTIYF.

This clone was seen once. CDR3 in amino acids: CASSQIQGKTDTQYF. The CDR3 DNA reads TGTGCCAGCAGCCAAATACAGGGTAAGACAGATACGCAGTATTTT. This chain joins TRBV4-2 and TRBJ2-3; maybe TRBD1 (6 bases). The CDR3 is 15 residues long. Germline loops: CDR1 LGHNA, CDR2 YNFKEQ. Between the trimmed V and J ends, which lost 2 bases and 3 bases, there was a span of 12 bases.

The J gene is TRBJ1-2, the V gene TRBV9; D is perhaps TRBD1 (6 bases). Germline V CDR1 and CDR2: SGDLS, YYNGEE. The CDR3 consists of 17 residues. V dropped 0 bases and J dropped 4 bases, with 19 bases sitting between them. CDR3 residues: CASSVVGGPWDRYGYTF. The DNA for the CDR3 is TGTGCCAGCAGCGTAGTTGGGGGGCCGTGGGATCGCTATGGCTACACCTTC.

The chain combines TRBV7-2 with TRBJ1-5, with 12 bases lining up with TRBD1. The CDR3 runs to 15 residues. Germline CDR1 is SGHTA and CDR2 is FQGNSA. The junction had 5 bases not matched to a gene; V was cut back by 4 bases and J by 7 bases. Here the CDR3 DNA reads TGTGCCAGCAGCTCGGGACAGGGGGCAGGGCAGCCCCAGCATTTT. Protein: CASSSGQGAGQPQHF.

The chain has TRBV5-4 and TRBJ2-3; D call uncertain. Germline V gives CDR1 SGHNT, CDR2 YYREEE (reference sequence). Trimming removed 1 base at V and 2 bases at J, with 8 bases between. There are 14 residues in the CDR3. CDR3 bases: TGTGCCAGCAGCTTGACTCTAGTCACAGATACGCAGTATTTT. Amino acids: CASSLTLVTDTQYF.

V usage is TRBV25-1 and J usage is TRBJ1-2, with 9 bases matching TRBD1. The trim removed 3 bases at V and 8 bases at J, leaving 4 bases unmatched. Looked up from germline, CDR1 is MGHDK and CDR2 is SYGVNS. This CDR3 is 13 amino acids long. The CDR3 nucleotides are TGTGCCAGCAGTGAGGGACAGGGAGGAGGCTACACCTTC. This gives the protein CASSEGQGGGYTF.

The chain uses TRBV7-2 and TRBJ1-5, with D unresolved. Germline-derived CDR1 and CDR2 are SGHTA and FQGNSA. The CDR3 is 13 amino acids. Deletions cut 1 base from V and 3 bases from J, with 4 bases between. The CDR3 nucleotides are TGTGCCAGCAGCTTAGACAACAATCAGCCCCAGCATTTT. Its protein product is CASSLDNNQPQHF. Together with reference TRBV7-2 and TRBJ1-5, the CDR3 gives the full variable domain: GAGVSQSPSNKVTEKGKDVELRCDPISGHTALYWYRQSLGQGLEFLIYFQGNSAPDKSGLPSDRFSAERTGGSVSTLTIQRTQQEDSAVYLCASSLDNNQPQHFGDGTRLSIL.

The chain combines TRBV15 with TRBJ2-1; D is tentatively TRBD1 or TRBD2 (6 bases each). V lost 0 bases to trimming and J lost 7 bases, with 19 bases between them. The length of the CDR3 is 17 residues. Germline lookup yields CDR1 LNHNV and CDR2 YYDKDF (reference sequence). The chain's CDR3 is CATSREGGGSVTNEQFF. CDR3 nucleotides: TGTGCCACCAGCAGAGAGGGGGGCGGATCGGTTACAAATGAGCAGTTCTTC.

The chain carries TRBV7-6 and TRBJ1-6, with D possibly matching TRBD1 (5 bases). Germline loops: CDR1 SGHVS, CDR2 FNYEAQ. The V end lost 5 bases, the J end lost 9 bases, and 17 bases lay between the germline ends. The CDR3 contains 15 residues. The CDR3 loop reads CASSPGPSRGSPLHF. In nucleotides, the CDR3 is TGTGCCAGCAGCCCGGGACCGTCCCGGGGTTCACCCCTCCACTTT.

The rearrangement uses TRBV2 and TRBJ2-7; 9 nucleotides match TRBD1. This CDR3 is 13 amino acids long. The V gene end was trimmed by 6 bases and the J gene end by 7 bases; junction bases not matched to a gene: 7. CDR1 is SNHLY, CDR2 FYNNEI, per germline. This chain's CDR3 is CASRGQGWGEQYF. CDR3 nucleotides: TGTGCCAGCAGGGGACAGGGATGGGGGGAGCAGTACTTC.

The chain uses TRBV29-1 and TRBJ2-1, with D perhaps matching TRBD2 (6 bases). The CDR3 is 15 residues long. In germline, CDR1 is SQVTM, CDR2 ANQGSEA. V gave up 0 bases and J gave up 0 bases, with 9 bases separating them. The CDR3: CSVEDAGSSYNEQFF. CDR3 nucleotide sequence: TGCAGCGTTGAAGATGCGGGGAGCTCCTACAATGAGCAGTTCTTC.

The rearrangement joins TRBV9 to TRBJ2-2, with D uncertain. V was shortened by 2 bases and J by 6 bases, with 5 bases between the two germline ends. The CDR3 is 12 amino acids. CDR1 is SGDLS, CDR2 YYNGEE, per germline. CDR3 bases: TGTGCCAGCAGCGTTTCATCCGGGGAGCTGTTTTTT. This gives the protein CASSVSSGELFF.

The chain uses TRBV7-2 and TRBJ2-1; D is unresolved. V gave up 6 bases and J gave up 0 bases, with 9 bases separating them. CDR1 SGHTA and CDR2 FQGNSA come from the germline V gene. The CDR3 covers 14 residues. CDR3 sequence (DNA): TGTGCCAGCAGGGCATTGGTCTCCTACAATGAGCAGTTCTTC. This translates into CASRALVSYNEQFF.

The chain combines TRBV2 with TRBJ2-3; D is unclear. The CDR3 runs to 17 residues. Germline CDR1 and CDR2: SNHLY and FYNNEI. V lost 0 bases and J lost 2, with 15 bases in between. CDR3 sequence (DNA): TGTGCCAGCAGTGAAGCAGGCGCCCACCTTTCCACAGATACGCAGTATTTT. The encoded protein is CASSEAGAHLSTDTQYF.

The gene calls are TRBV5-1 and TRBJ2-7, with 8 nucleotides matching TRBD2. The CDR3 consists of 15 residues. Germline V gene data show CDR1 as SGHRS and CDR2 as YFSETQ. Losses at the gene ends were 2 bases for V and 3 bases for J; bases not matched to a gene: 7. This CDR3 reads CASSLLTSGGYEQYF. Here the CDR3 DNA reads TGCGCCAGCAGCTTACTGACGAGCGGGGGCTACGAGCAGTACTTC.

CDR3 amino acids: CASSPDRVSRGYTF. In nucleotides, the CDR3 is TGTGCCAGCAGTCCCGACAGGGTATCGCGAGGCTACACCTTC. The chain has TRBV27 and TRBJ1-2; 7 bases fit TRBD1. Germline loops: CDR1 MNHEY, CDR2 SMNVEV (reference sequence). The CDR3 extends over 14 amino acids. With 5 bases clipped from V and 8 bases from J, the junction kept 11 bases outside the gene matches.

The chain combines TRBV4-3 with TRBJ1-2, with a weak D call TRBD1 (5 bases). Germline assignment: CDR1 LGHNA and CDR2 YSLEER. V lost 1 base, J lost 2 bases, and 11 bases lay in between. The CDR3 has 15 residues. DNA of the CDR3: TGCGCCAGCAGCCAAGCCGGGACCTGGAACTATGGCTACACCTTC. This codes for CASSQAGTWNYGYTF.

The chain has TRBV27 and TRBJ1-4; TRBD1 matches at 9 bases. With V trimmed by 4 bases and J by 8 bases, 8 bases remained unmatched. CDR1 and CDR2 (germline): MNHEY, SMNVEV (reference sequence). CDR3 length: 15 residues. In DNA, the CDR3 is TGTGCCAGCAGTTCAAGGGGACAGGGTTGGGAAAAACTGTTTTTT. It codes for CASSSRGQGWEKLFF.

This clone has only one observation. This chain connects TRBV30 to TRBJ2-2, with D perhaps matching TRBD1 (6 bases). CDR1 GTSNPN and CDR2 SVGIG come from the germline V gene (reference sequence). Trimming cost V 2 bases and J 2 bases, with 15 bases left between them. CDR3 size: 16 residues. CDR3 coding DNA: TGTGCCTGGAGTCGACCTTGGGGGCTAAACACCGGGGAGCTGTTTTTT. It yields the protein CAWSRPWGLNTGELFF.

The genes are TRBV6-5 and TRBJ1-2; 7 bases match TRBD1. The CDR3 spans 14 residues. Germline assignment: CDR1 MNHEY and CDR2 SVGAGI. V lost 0 bases, J lost 7 bases, and 5 bases stayed unmatched. CDR3 loop: CASSYSDRSPGYTF. CDR3 coding DNA: TGTGCCAGCAGTTACTCGGACAGGTCCCCTGGCTACACCTTC.

The rearrangement joins TRBV6-5 to TRBJ1-6; D unclear. Germline CDR1 MNHEY, CDR2 SVGAGI. V was cut by 0 bases and J by 4 bases, with 10 bases left in between. The CDR3 has 16 amino acids. The CDR3 spells CASSYSQPIYNSPLHF. The CDR3 DNA sequence: TGTGCCAGCAGTTACTCGCAGCCCATTTATAATTCACCCCTCCACTTT.

The chain carries TRBV5-4 and TRBJ2-5, with D possibly being TRBD2 (5 bases). The V and J ends lost 4 bases and 4 bases respectively, with 14 bases between them. Germline V gene data show CDR1 as SGHNT and CDR2 as YYREEE (reference sequence). CDR3 length: 14 amino acids. The CDR3 reads CASSLRTSGETQYF. The CDR3 DNA is TGTGCCAGCAGCCTAAGGACTTCCGGAGAGACCCAGTACTTC.

The rearrangement links TRBV7-3 to TRBJ1-2, with a possible D match to TRBD1 (6 bases). V was shortened by 2 bases and J by 2 bases, with 9 bases between the two germline ends. The V gene's germline CDR1 is SGHTA and CDR2 FQGTGA. The CDR3 length is 14 residues. Written as DNA, the CDR3 is TGTGCCAGCAGCTTACAGGGGACAAACTATGGCTACACCTTC. This codes for CASSLQGTNYGYTF.

This rearrangement joins TRBV2 to TRBJ2-2, with 9 bases aligning to TRBD1. Germline V lookup: CDR1 SNHLY, CDR2 FYNNEI. V lost 4 bases and J lost 7; bases outside the gene matches: 1. CDR3 size: 13 residues. The CDR3 protein is CASSGQGVGELFF. The CDR3 DNA reads as TGTGCCAGCAGTGGACAGGGGGTCGGGGAGCTGTTTTTT.

This sequence joins TRBV19 and TRBJ2-2; D is possibly TRBD1 (5 bases). There are 14 residues in the CDR3. Trimming shortened V by 7 bases and J by 6 bases, and 15 bases separated the two germline ends. Germline assignment: CDR1 LNHDA and CDR2 SQIVND (reference sequence). CDR3 sequence: CASTMERGAGELFF. CDR3 in DNA: TGTGCCAGTACTATGGAAAGGGGTGCCGGGGAGCTGTTTTTT.